The rows below give T cell receptor beta chains drawn from one sample of a study of control samples from healthy donors and cancer patients. The protocol was immunoSEQ multiplex PCR, while the TCRdb copy is restricted to in-frame clones and leaves out a portion. The sample carries fewer than 110,000 clones, approximately 90% recorded once. Sequencing was performed on blood. Receptors originate from a young man in good health. Both conserved end residues are part of each CDR3. Fields, in order: V gene, J gene, clone size, D gene, CDR3 DNA, CDR3 protein. The D gene is left open where the match is weak. Where a row states a size, it is once, few, many or the class of an expanded clone; other rows omit it.

V gene: TRBV6-2/TRBV6-3; J gene: TRBJ2-1; clone size: -; D gene: TRBD2; CDR3 DNA: TGTGCCAGCAGCCGAGGACTAGCGGCGGGCAATGAGCAGTTCTTC; CDR3 protein: CASSRGLAAGNEQFF
V gene: TRBV2; J gene: TRBJ1-1; clone size: -; D gene: -; CDR3 DNA: TGTGCCAGCAGTGAACGGCGGGGCATGAACACTGAAGCTTTCTTT; CDR3 protein: CASSERRGMNTEAFF
V gene: TRBV3-1/TRBV3-2; J gene: TRBJ2-1; clone size: -; D gene: -; CDR3 DNA: TGTGCCAGCAGCCAGCTTACCAATGAGCAGTTCTTC; CDR3 protein: CASSQLTNEQFF
V gene: TRBV10-3; J gene: TRBJ2-3; clone size: -; D gene: TRBD2; CDR3 DNA: TGTGCCATAACTAGCGGGGTGACCACAGATACGCAGTATTTT; CDR3 protein: CAITSGVTTDTQYF
V gene: TRBV18; J gene: TRBJ2-5; clone size: once; D gene: -; CDR3 DNA: TGTGCCAGCTCACCCGGGCAGCAAGAGACCCAGTACTTC; CDR3 protein: CASSPGQQETQYF
V gene: TRBV2; J gene: TRBJ1-5; clone size: once; D gene: TRBD1; CDR3 DNA: TGTGCCAGCGGGACAGCTCAAAATCAGCCCCAGCATTTT; CDR3 protein: CASGTAQNQPQHF
V gene: TRBV7-2; J gene: TRBJ2-7; clone size: -; D gene: TRBD2; CDR3 DNA: TGTGCCAGCAGCTACGGACTAGCGGGAGGAGGGGGCTCCTACGAGCAGTACTTC; CDR3 protein: CASSYGLAGGGGSYEQYF
V gene: TRBV9; J gene: TRBJ1-5; clone size: -; D gene: -; CDR3 DNA: TGTGCCAGCAGCGCAGACCCCCAGAATCAGCCCCAGCATTTT; CDR3 protein: CASSADPQNQPQHF
V gene: TRBV18; J gene: TRBJ2-1; clone size: -; D gene: TRBD2; CDR3 DNA: TGTGCCAGCTCACCTGGACTAGCGATTCAGAATGAGCAGTTCTTC; CDR3 protein: CASSPGLAIQNEQFF
V gene: TRBV25-1; J gene: TRBJ2-5; clone size: once; D gene: TRBD1; CDR3 DNA: TGTGCCAGCTGGGACAGGGGAGAGACCCAGTACTTC; CDR3 protein: CASWDRGETQYF
V gene: TRBV24-1; J gene: TRBJ2-5; clone size: -; D gene: -; CDR3 DNA: TGTGCCACCAGTGATTTTAAAGAGACCCAGTACTTC; CDR3 protein: CATSDFKETQYF
V gene: TRBV5-5; J gene: TRBJ1-1; clone size: -; D gene: TRBD1; CDR3 DNA: TGTGCCAGCAGTTCCGACCTCATTGACAGGGATCCTGATATGAACACTGAAGCTTTCTTT; CDR3 protein: CASSSDLIDRDPDMNTEAFF
V gene: TRBV6-2/TRBV6-3; J gene: TRBJ2-6; clone size: -; D gene: -; CDR3 DNA: TGTGCCAGCAGTTACTCGAACTCTGGGGCCAACGTCCTGACTTTC; CDR3 protein: CASSYSNSGANVLTF
V gene: TRBV20-1; J gene: TRBJ2-1; clone size: -; D gene: TRBD1; CDR3 DNA: TGCAGTGCTAGTTTTACCCGGGACAGGGGGTACGGTGAGCAGTTCTTC; CDR3 protein: CSASFTRDRGYGEQFF